A selection of T cell receptor beta chains follows, all from one sample in a study of blood T cell repertoires in COVID-19. Sequencing was performed with immunoSEQ multiplex PCR; in TCRdb, only in-frame clones are kept and a portion is missing. This table has some 160,000 clones, 65% to 80% appearing once. Sequences were obtained from peripheral blood. These receptors were collected from a man between 60 and 75 years old with acute or convalescent COVID-19. The CDR3 runs from the conserved cysteine through the conserved F or W. The D gene is left open where the match is weak. Clone sizes are given selectively: once, few, many, or a class where the clone is expanded.

clone_size j_call v_call d_call cdr3_length cdr3_nt cdr3_aa
once TRBJ2-1 TRBV3-1/TRBV3-2 TRBD2 18 TGTGCCAGCAGACTGGGACTAGCGGGAGGGCCCTCCTACAATGAGCAGTTCTTC CASRLGLAGGPSYNEQFF
- TRBJ2-7 TRBV6-5 - 10 TGTGCCAGCGGGAGCTACGAGCAGTACTTC CASGSYEQYF
- TRBJ1-1 TRBV5-1 TRBD1 15 TGCGCCAGCAGCTTGGTGGACAGGGGAGGCACTGAAGCTTTCTTT CASSLVDRGGTEAFF
- TRBJ1-1 TRBV18 - 15 TGTGCCAGCTCACCGGCCACCCACATGAACACTGAAGCTTTCTTT CASSPATHMNTEAFF
few TRBJ2-2 TRBV19 TRBD2 15 TGTGCCAGTAGTTATAGCGGGAGAACGGGCGGGGAGCTGTTTTTT CASSYSGRTGGELFF
many TRBJ1-3 TRBV6-6 TRBD1 15 TGTGCCAGCAGTTACTCGACAGGGGCTGGAAACACCATATATTTT CASSYSTGAGNTIYF
- TRBJ2-7 TRBV5-1 TRBD1 16 TGCGCCAGCAGTTATAACTACAGGGGCCCGAACTATGAGCAGTACTTC CASSYNYRGPNYEQYF
once TRBJ2-5 TRBV15 TRBD2 16 TGTGCCACCAGCAGGGATGAAAGCGGGATAAAAGAGACCCAGTACTTC CATSRDESGIKETQYF
once TRBJ2-4 TRBV28 TRBD2 16 TGTGCCAGCAGTTATCCGGGACTAGCGACCAAAAACATTCAGTACTTC CASSYPGLATKNIQYF
few TRBJ1-1 TRBV7-9 - 15 TGTGCCAGCAGCCTCTCACCCCCCGCGGCCGCTGAAGCTTTCTTT CASSLSPPAAAEAFF
- TRBJ2-7 TRBV5-1 - 14 TGCGCCAGCAGCTGGTCAGGGGAAACCTACGAGCAGTACTTC CASSWSGETYEQYF
- TRBJ2-5 TRBV3-1/TRBV3-2 TRBD1 16 TGTGCCAGCAGCGCGACCGGGACAGGGGGCTTTGAGACCCAGTACTTC CASSATGTGGFETQYF
few TRBJ2-7 TRBV28 - 13 TGTGCCAGCAGTTTAACTAGCACCCACGAGCAGTACTTC CASSLTSTHEQYF
- TRBJ2-5 TRBV5-1 - 13 TGCGCCAGCAGCTTGGGCTCTGTGGGAGACCAGTACTTC CASSLGSVGDQYF
- TRBJ2-2 TRBV3-1/TRBV3-2 - 14 TGTGCCAGCAGCCAAGATCTGCTAGCCCGGGAGCTGTTTTTT CASSQDLLARELFF
- TRBJ2-3 TRBV27 - 13 TGTGCCAGCAGTTTCTATAGCACAGATACGCAGTATTTT CASSFYSTDTQYF
- TRBJ1-2 TRBV2 - 18 TGTGCCAGCAGAGAAGTCTTCGGGAGGTACACTAAGAACTATGGCTACACCTTC CASREVFGRYTKNYGYTF
- TRBJ2-1 TRBV10-2 - 14 TGCGCCAGCAGTGTCCTAGCGTTAATCGATGAGCAGTTCTTC CASSVLALIDEQFF
- TRBJ2-1 TRBV7-6 TRBD2 16 TGTGCCAGCAGCTCCATAGCGGGAGGAGCCTACAATGAGCAGTTCTTC CASSSIAGGAYNEQFF
- TRBJ2-7 TRBV10-3 TRBD1 15 TGTGCCATCGGTCAACCCACGGGACAGCTACGAGAGCAGTACTTC CAIGQPTGQLREQYF
- TRBJ2-6 TRBV4-1 - 19 TGCGCCAGCAGGCAGGGTGACAGAACCCTTAGCTCTGGGGCCAACGTCCTGACTTTC CASRQGDRTLSSGANVLTF
few TRBJ1-5 TRBV18 TRBD1 15 TGTGCCAGCTCAAAATTCGGGACAGGCGATCAGCCCCAGCATTTT CASSKFGTGDQPQHF